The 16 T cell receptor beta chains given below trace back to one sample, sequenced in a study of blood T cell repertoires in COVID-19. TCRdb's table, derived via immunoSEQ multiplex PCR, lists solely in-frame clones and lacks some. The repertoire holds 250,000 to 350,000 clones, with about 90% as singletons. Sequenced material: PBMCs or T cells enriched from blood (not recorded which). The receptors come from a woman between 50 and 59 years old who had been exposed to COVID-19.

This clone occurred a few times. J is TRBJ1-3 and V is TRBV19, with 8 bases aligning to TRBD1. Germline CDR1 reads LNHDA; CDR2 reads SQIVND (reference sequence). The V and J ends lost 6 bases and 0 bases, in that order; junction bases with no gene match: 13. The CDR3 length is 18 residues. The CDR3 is CASSPQAGTGPSGNTIYF. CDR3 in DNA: TGTGCCAGTAGCCCTCAAGCTGGGACAGGACCCTCTGGAAACACCATATATTTT.

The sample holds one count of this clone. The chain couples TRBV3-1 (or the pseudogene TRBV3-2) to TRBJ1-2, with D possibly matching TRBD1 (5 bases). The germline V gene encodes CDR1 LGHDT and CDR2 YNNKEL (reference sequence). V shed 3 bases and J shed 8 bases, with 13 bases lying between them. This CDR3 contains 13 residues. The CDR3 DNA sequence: TGTGCCAGCAGCCACGGGGGGAAGGACGGCTACACCTTC. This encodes CASSHGGKDGYTF.

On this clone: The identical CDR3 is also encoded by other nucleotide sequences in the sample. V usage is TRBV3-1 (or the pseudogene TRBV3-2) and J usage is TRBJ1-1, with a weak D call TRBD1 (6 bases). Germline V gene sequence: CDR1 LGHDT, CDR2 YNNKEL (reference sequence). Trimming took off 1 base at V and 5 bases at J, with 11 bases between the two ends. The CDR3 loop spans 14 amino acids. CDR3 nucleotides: TGTGCCAGCAGCCAAGTGGCAGGGGAAACTGAAGCTTTCTTT. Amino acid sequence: CASSQVAGETEAFF.

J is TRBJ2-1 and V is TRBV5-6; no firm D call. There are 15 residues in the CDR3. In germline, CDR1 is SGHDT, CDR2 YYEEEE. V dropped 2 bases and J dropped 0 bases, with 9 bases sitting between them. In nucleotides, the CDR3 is TGTGCCAGCAGCTTAGAGGCGAGCTCCTACAATGAGCAGTTCTTC. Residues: CASSLEASSYNEQFF.

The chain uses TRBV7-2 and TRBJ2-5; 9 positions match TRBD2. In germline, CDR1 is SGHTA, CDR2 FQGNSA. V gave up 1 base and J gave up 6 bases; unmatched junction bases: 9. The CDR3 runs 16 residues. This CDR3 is CASSLGSGGHWKTQYF. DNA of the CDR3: TGTGCCAGCAGCTTAGGGAGCGGGGGGCATTGGAAGACCCAGTACTTC.

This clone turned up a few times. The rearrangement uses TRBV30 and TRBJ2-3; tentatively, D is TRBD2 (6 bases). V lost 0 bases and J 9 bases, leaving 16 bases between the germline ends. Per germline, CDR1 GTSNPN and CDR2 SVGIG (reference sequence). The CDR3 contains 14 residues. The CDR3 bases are TGTGCCTGGAGTGTGACGGGAAGACTAGGAACGCAGTATTTT. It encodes CAWSVTGRLGTQYF.

The CDR3 protein is CASSIGGQPIRQPQHF. The CDR3 DNA is TGTGCCAGTAGTATAGGAGGACAGCCAATTCGTCAGCCCCAGCATTTT. The V and J genes are TRBV19 and TRBJ1-5, with D possibly matching TRBD1 (6 bases). The CDR3 spans 16 residues. Germline CDR1 and CDR2: LNHDA and SQIVND (reference sequence). V was clipped by 1 base and J by 6 bases, with 16 bases between them.

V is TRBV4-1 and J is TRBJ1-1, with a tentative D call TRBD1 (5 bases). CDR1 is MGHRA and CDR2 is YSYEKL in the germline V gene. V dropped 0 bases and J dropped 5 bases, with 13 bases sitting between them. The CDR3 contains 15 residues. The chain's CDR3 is CASSQDPQGRTEAFF. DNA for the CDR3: TGCGCCAGCAGCCAAGATCCGCAGGGAAGGACTGAAGCTTTCTTT.

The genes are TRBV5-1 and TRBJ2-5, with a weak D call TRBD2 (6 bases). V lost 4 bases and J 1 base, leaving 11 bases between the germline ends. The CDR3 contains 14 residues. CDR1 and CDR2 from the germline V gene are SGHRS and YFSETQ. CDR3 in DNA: TGCGCCAGCAGCCAACCGGGGGTCCAAGAGACCCAGTACTTC. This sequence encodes CASSQPGVQETQYF.

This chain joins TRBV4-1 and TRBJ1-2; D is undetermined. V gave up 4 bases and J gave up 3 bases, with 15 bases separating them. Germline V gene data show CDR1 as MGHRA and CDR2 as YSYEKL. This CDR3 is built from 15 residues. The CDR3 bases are TGCGCCAGCAGCCCCCCGACATTTACCCACTATGGCTACACCTTC. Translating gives CASSPPTFTHYGYTF.

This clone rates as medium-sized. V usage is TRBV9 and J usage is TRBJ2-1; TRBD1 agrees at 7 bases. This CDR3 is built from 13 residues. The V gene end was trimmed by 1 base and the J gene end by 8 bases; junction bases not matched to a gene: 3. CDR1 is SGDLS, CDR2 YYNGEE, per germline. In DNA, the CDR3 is TGTGCCAGCAGCGTAACCACAGGGGATGAGCAGTTCTTC. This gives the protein CASSVTTGDEQFF. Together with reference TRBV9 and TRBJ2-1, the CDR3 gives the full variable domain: DSGVTQTPKHLITATGQRVTLRCSPRSGDLSVYWYQQSLDQGLQFLIQYYNGEERAKGNILERFSAQQFPDLHSELNLSSLELGDSALYFCASSVTTGDEQFFGPGTRLTVL.

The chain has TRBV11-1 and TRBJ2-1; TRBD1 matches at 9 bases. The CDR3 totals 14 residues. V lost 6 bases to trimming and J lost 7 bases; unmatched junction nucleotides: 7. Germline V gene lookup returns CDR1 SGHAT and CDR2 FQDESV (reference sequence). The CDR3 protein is CASSGTGNRNEQFF. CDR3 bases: TGTGCCAGCAGTGGGACAGGGAATAGGAATGAGCAGTTCTTC. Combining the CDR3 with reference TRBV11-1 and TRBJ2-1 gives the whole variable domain EAEVAQSPRYKITEKSQAVAFWCDPISGHATLYWYRQILGQGPELLVQFQDESVVDDSQLPKDRFSAERLKGVDSTLKIQPAELGDSAMYLCASSGTGNRNEQFFGPGTRLTVL.

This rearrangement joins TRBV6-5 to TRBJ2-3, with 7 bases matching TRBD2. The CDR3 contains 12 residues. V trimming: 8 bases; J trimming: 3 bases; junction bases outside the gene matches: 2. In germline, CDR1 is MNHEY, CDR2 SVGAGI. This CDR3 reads CASGGGTDTQYF. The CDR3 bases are TGTGCCAGCGGGGGGGGGACAGATACGCAGTATTTT.

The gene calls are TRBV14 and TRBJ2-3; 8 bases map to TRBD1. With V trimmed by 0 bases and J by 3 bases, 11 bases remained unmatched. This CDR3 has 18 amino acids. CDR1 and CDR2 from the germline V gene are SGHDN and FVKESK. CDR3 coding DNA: TGTGCCAGCAGCCAAGATTCCGGGCCAGGGGGCCGGACAGATACGCAGTATTTT. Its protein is CASSQDSGPGGRTDTQYF.

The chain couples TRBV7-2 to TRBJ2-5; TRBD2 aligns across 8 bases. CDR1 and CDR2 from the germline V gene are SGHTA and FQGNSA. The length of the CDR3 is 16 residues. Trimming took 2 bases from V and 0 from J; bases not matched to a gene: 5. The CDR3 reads CASSLQAGAYQETQYF. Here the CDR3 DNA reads TGTGCCAGCAGCTTACAAGCGGGGGCCTACCAAGAGACCCAGTACTTC. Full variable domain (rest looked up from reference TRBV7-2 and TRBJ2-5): GAGVSQSPSNKVTEKGKDVELRCDPISGHTALYWYRQSLGQGLEFLIYFQGNSAPDKSGLPSDRFSAERTGGSVSTLTIQRTQQEDSAVYLCASSLQAGAYQETQYFGPGTRLLVL.

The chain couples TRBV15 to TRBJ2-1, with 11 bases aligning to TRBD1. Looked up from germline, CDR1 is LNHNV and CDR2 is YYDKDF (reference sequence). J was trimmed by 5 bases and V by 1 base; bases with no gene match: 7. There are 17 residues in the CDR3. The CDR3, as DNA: TGTGCCACCAGCAGAGGGACAGGGGGCGCAGGCCACAATGAGCAGTTCTTC. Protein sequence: CATSRGTGGAGHNEQFF.